These T cell receptor beta chains were read from a single sample in a study of cytomegalovirus exposure and HLA in healthy donors. Measured with immunoSEQ multiplex PCR; TCRdb has only the in-frame clones, and not every one. The sample lists 150,000 to 200,000 clones; roughly 84% were seen once. Material for sequencing was PBMCs. These receptors all stem from a girl less than two years old in good health and CMV-seronegative. CDR3s include the opening cysteine and the closing phenylalanine or tryptophan. D genes are given only for firm matches. Only some rows state a clone size, as once, few, many or a class for expanded clones.

v_gene: TRBV19
abundance: .
j_gene: TRBJ1-1
d_gene: TRBD1
CDR3aa: CASRKDRGLSGTEAFF
CDR3nt: TGTGCCAGTAGAAAGGACAGGGGGCTCTCGGGAACTGAAGCTTTCTTT

v_gene: TRBV18
abundance: .
j_gene: TRBJ1-1
d_gene: .
CDR3aa: CASSPPADTEAFF
CDR3nt: TGTGCCAGCTCACCACCCGCGGACACTGAAGCTTTCTTT

v_gene: TRBV9
abundance: .
j_gene: TRBJ1-2
d_gene: .
CDR3aa: CASRSVFGYGYTF
CDR3nt: TGTGCCAGCAGGTCAGTGTTTGGCTATGGCTACACCTTC

v_gene: TRBV29-1
abundance: .
j_gene: TRBJ2-5
d_gene: TRBD1
CDR3aa: CSAGTGGETQYF
CDR3nt: TGCAGCGCAGGGACAGGGGGAGAGACCCAGTACTTC

v_gene: TRBV4-1
abundance: .
j_gene: TRBJ1-6
d_gene: TRBD1
CDR3aa: CASSPSLGQGGSPLHF
CDR3nt: TGCGCCAGCAGCCCATCGCTGGGACAGGGAGGTTCACCCCTCCACTTT

v_gene: TRBV7-9
abundance: .
j_gene: TRBJ1-2
d_gene: .
CDR3aa: CASSILPGYTF
CDR3nt: TGTGCCAGCAGCATCCTCCCTGGCTACACCTTC

v_gene: TRBV7-2
abundance: .
j_gene: TRBJ1-5
d_gene: TRBD1
CDR3aa: CASSLVSGGGQPQHF
CDR3nt: TGTGCCAGCAGCTTAGTCTCAGGGGGCGGGCAGCCCCAGCATTTT

v_gene: TRBV6-1
abundance: .
j_gene: TRBJ2-2
d_gene: .
CDR3aa: CASSPRGRNTGELFF
CDR3nt: TGTGCCAGCAGTCCTCGGGGGAGGAACACCGGGGAGCTGTTTTTT

v_gene: TRBV4-2
abundance: .
j_gene: TRBJ2-2
d_gene: TRBD2
CDR3aa: CASSLRGGPRNTGELFF
CDR3nt: TGTGCCAGCAGCCTTCGCGGGGGACCAAGGAACACCGGGGAGCTGTTTTTT

v_gene: TRBV10-3
abundance: .
j_gene: TRBJ2-3
d_gene: TRBD2
CDR3aa: CAITEAGGGTQYF
CDR3nt: TGTGCCATCACGGAGGCGGGGGGAGGTACGCAGTATTTT

v_gene: TRBV23-1
abundance: .
j_gene: TRBJ2-7
d_gene: TRBD1
CDR3aa: CASSQSGQGGSYEQYF
CDR3nt: TGCGCCAGCAGTCAATCGGGACAGGGAGGGTCCTACGAGCAGTACTTC

v_gene: TRBV5-1
abundance: .
j_gene: TRBJ2-7
d_gene: TRBD1
CDR3aa: CASSLVSTGVPYEQYF
CDR3nt: TGCGCCAGCAGCTTGGTTTCCACAGGGGTCCCCTACGAGCAGTACTTC

v_gene: TRBV10-3
abundance: .
j_gene: TRBJ2-1
d_gene: TRBD1
CDR3aa: CAISQVTGGGPGYNEQFF
CDR3nt: TGTGCCATCAGTCAAGTAACAGGGGGCGGACCGGGCTACAATGAGCAGTTCTTC

v_gene: TRBV27
abundance: few
j_gene: TRBJ2-7
d_gene: TRBD2
CDR3aa: CASSSTGLAVYEQYF
CDR3nt: TGTGCCAGCAGTTCGACGGGACTAGCGGTCTACGAGCAGTACTTC

v_gene: TRBV27
abundance: .
j_gene: TRBJ2-1
d_gene: TRBD2
CDR3aa: CASNPGGARNEQFF
CDR3nt: TGTGCCAGCAACCCGGGGGGGGCGCGGAATGAGCAGTTCTTC

v_gene: TRBV20-1
abundance: .
j_gene: TRBJ1-1
d_gene: TRBD1
CDR3aa: CSADRATEAFF
CDR3nt: TGCAGTGCTGACAGGGCCACTGAAGCTTTCTTT

v_gene: TRBV6-1
abundance: .
j_gene: TRBJ2-3
d_gene: .
CDR3aa: CASSLVQGSTDTQYF
CDR3nt: TGTGCCAGCAGTCTCGTCCAGGGCAGCACAGATACGCAGTATTTT

v_gene: TRBV4-3
abundance: .
j_gene: TRBJ2-3
d_gene: TRBD2
CDR3aa: CASSPSTSGRTDTQYF
CDR3nt: TGCGCCAGCAGTCCCTCGACTAGCGGGAGGACAGATACGCAGTATTTT

v_gene: TRBV5-4
abundance: .
j_gene: TRBJ2-3
d_gene: .
CDR3aa: CASSQPTGYTDTQYF
CDR3nt: TGTGCCAGCAGCCAACCGACAGGCTACACAGATACGCAGTATTTT

v_gene: TRBV11-3
abundance: .
j_gene: TRBJ2-7
d_gene: .
CDR3aa: CASSRGNAYEQYF
CDR3nt: TGTGCCAGCAGCCGGGGGAATGCCTACGAGCAGTACTTC

v_gene: TRBV4-1
abundance: once
j_gene: TRBJ1-1
d_gene: .
CDR3aa: CASSQVAGGNTEAFF
CDR3nt: TGCGCCAGCAGCCAAGTGGCGGGGGGGAACACTGAAGCTTTCTTT

v_gene: TRBV11-3
abundance: .
j_gene: TRBJ1-4
d_gene: .
CDR3aa: CASSRPTGGEKLFF
CDR3nt: TGTGCCAGCAGCCGACCCACCGGGGGGGAAAAACTGTTTTTT

v_gene: TRBV9
abundance: .
j_gene: TRBJ2-7
d_gene: TRBD1
CDR3aa: CASSTRGDRGMYEQYF
CDR3nt: TGTGCCAGCAGCACCCGGGGGGACAGGGGGATGTACGAGCAGTACTTC

v_gene: TRBV15
abundance: few
j_gene: TRBJ2-5
d_gene: .
CDR3aa: CATSSGLSTGRGETQYF
CDR3nt: TGTGCCACCAGCAGCGGCTTATCGACAGGGCGGGGAGAGACCCAGTACTTC

v_gene: TRBV7-2
abundance: once
j_gene: TRBJ2-1
d_gene: TRBD2
CDR3aa: CASSLVAGGLRNEQFF
CDR3nt: TGTGCCAGCAGCTTAGTAGCGGGGGGGCTTCGGAATGAGCAGTTCTTC

v_gene: TRBV4-1
abundance: .
j_gene: TRBJ2-2
d_gene: TRBD2
CDR3aa: CASSQETSVTGELFF
CDR3nt: TGCGCCAGCAGCCAAGAGACTAGCGTTACCGGGGAGCTGTTTTTT

v_gene: TRBV7-9
abundance: .
j_gene: TRBJ1-2
d_gene: TRBD1
CDR3aa: CASSPGQGVYGYTF
CDR3nt: TGTGCCAGCAGCCCGGGACAGGGGGTATATGGCTACACCTTC

v_gene: TRBV6-5
abundance: .
j_gene: TRBJ2-3
d_gene: TRBD2
CDR3aa: CASSPQRGSTDTQYF
CDR3nt: TGTGCCAGCAGTCCCCAGCGGGGAAGCACAGATACGCAGTATTTT